The 28 T cell receptor beta chains below were found in one sample sequenced in a study of blood T cell repertoires in COVID-19. Using immunoSEQ multiplex PCR, the repertoire was profiled, and TCRdb retains in-frame clones only, with some absent. The repertoire has approximately 71,000 clones, around 80% of them found once; the top ten carry about 13%. What was sequenced was peripheral blood. These receptors all come from a woman older than 75 with acute or convalescent COVID-19.

This clone was recorded once. The chain uses TRBV7-9 and TRBJ2-6; perhaps TRBD1 as D (6 bases). Germline CDR1 is SEHNR and CDR2 is FQNEAQ (reference sequence). Trimming removed 8 bases from V and 2 bases from J, with 16 bases in between. The CDR3 extends over 16 amino acids. CDR3 sequence (DNA): TGTGCCAGCCGTATTGACAGGTTGGCTGGGGCCAACGTCCTGACTTTC. This gives the protein CASRIDRLAGANVLTF.

This chain joins TRBV28 and TRBJ2-7; a possible D gene is TRBD2 (7 bases). Germline CDR1 MDHEN, CDR2 SYDVKM. The CDR3 consists of 14 residues. The ends were cut back, 2 bases at V and 5 bases at J, with 13 bases in the middle. As DNA, the CDR3 is TGTGCCAGCAGTTTAGGGGGGGCACAGCACGAGCAGTACTTC. Protein sequence: CASSLGGAQHEQYF.

V usage is TRBV14 and J usage is TRBJ1-2; D is undetermined. With 4 bases removed from V and 0 bases from J, the gap between germline ends came to 6 bases. In germline, CDR1 is SGHDN, CDR2 FVKESK. The CDR3 has 13 amino acids. In DNA form, the CDR3 reads TGTGCCAGCAGCCCTACAGCTAACTATGGCTACACCTTC. Its protein is CASSPTANYGYTF. The variable domain in full, completed from reference TRBV14 and TRBJ1-2, reads EAGVTQFPSHSVIEKGQTVTLRCDPISGHDNLYWYRRVMGKEIKFLLHFVKESKQDESGMPNNRFLAERTGGTYSTLKVQPAELEDSGVYFCASSPTANYGYTFGSGTRLTVV.

The gene calls are TRBV4-1 and TRBJ2-5; 8 nucleotides line up with TRBD2. In germline, CDR1 is MGHRA, CDR2 YSYEKL. After removal of 0 bases from V and 1 base from J, the junction contained 10 bases not matched to a gene. This CDR3 region has 18 residues. The CDR3 protein is CASSQDSGRTSRQETQYF. CDR3 DNA sequence: TGCGCCAGCAGCCAAGATTCTGGTCGGACTAGCCGCCAAGAGACCCAGTACTTC.

This chain joins TRBV9 and TRBJ2-2; the D gene is possibly TRBD1 (5 bases). This CDR3 comprises 15 residues. The germline V and J ends were trimmed by 2 bases and 0 bases, with 8 bases remaining between them. Looked up from germline, CDR1 is SGDLS and CDR2 is YYNGEE. CDR3 loop: CASSVDISNTGELFF. The CDR3, as DNA: TGTGCCAGCAGCGTGGACATCTCGAACACCGGGGAGCTGTTTTTT. Supplemented by reference TRBV9 and TRBJ2-2, the full variable domain reads DSGVTQTPKHLITATGQRVTLRCSPRSGDLSVYWYQQSLDQGLQFLIQYYNGEERAKGNILERFSAQQFPDLHSELNLSSLELGDSALYFCASSVDISNTGELFFGEGSRLTVL.

The chain uses TRBV7-2 and TRBJ1-1, with D perhaps matching TRBD1 (5 bases). The V gene lost 1 base and the J gene lost 4 bases, with 13 bases spanning the gap. Germline lookup yields CDR1 SGHTA and CDR2 FQGNSA. This CDR3 has 15 residues. CDR3 amino acids: CASSLVSGGGTEAFF. DNA for the CDR3: TGTGCCAGCAGCTTAGTGTCAGGCGGGGGCACTGAAGCTTTCTTT.

This sequence joins TRBV6-6 and TRBJ1-1; D is ambiguous. CDR3 length: 13 residues. Per the germline V gene, CDR1 is MNHNY and CDR2 is SVGAGI (reference sequence). The V end was cut by 2 bases, the J end by 0 bases, with 4 bases between. The CDR3 nucleotides are TGTGCCAGCAGTTACGAGGTGAACACTGAAGCTTTCTTT. Protein: CASSYEVNTEAFF.

In this sample, this clone turned up once. The genes are TRBV5-4 and TRBJ2-7; D is perhaps TRBD2 (6 bases). There are 15 residues in the CDR3. Germline V gene data show CDR1 as SGHNT and CDR2 as YYREEE (reference sequence). Trimming removed 7 bases from V and 5 bases from J, with 22 bases in between. In DNA, the CDR3 is TGTGCCAGCGCCAAGGAGGGTGGTTTACTAAACGAGCAGTACTTC. It encodes CASAKEGGLLNEQYF.

There are a few counts of this clone. The chain couples TRBV18 to TRBJ1-1, with 7 bases identical to TRBD1. CDR1 and CDR2 (germline): KGHSH, LQKENI. CDR3 size: 15 residues. The junction had 3 bases not matched to a gene; V was cut back by 2 bases and J by 0 bases. Here the CDR3 DNA reads TGTGCCAGCTCACCAAACAGGGGTATGAACACTGAAGCTTTCTTT. The encoded protein is CASSPNRGMNTEAFF.

This chain connects TRBV5-4 to TRBJ2-7; weak D call: TRBD2 (6 bases). Germline lookup yields CDR1 SGHNT and CDR2 YYREEE (reference sequence). There are 14 residues in the CDR3. The V end was cut by 2 bases, the J end by 1 base, with 10 bases between. CDR3 loop: CASSFRGSSYEQYF. The CDR3 DNA is TGTGCCAGCAGCTTTCGGGGGAGTTCCTACGAGCAGTACTTC.

The CDR3 coding sequence is TGTGCCAGCAGCCGTAGACAGGGCTCTGGGGCCAACGTCCTGACTTTC. Amino acids: CASSRRQGSGANVLTF. The chain carries TRBV14 and TRBJ2-6; 7 bases agree with TRBD1. The CDR3 runs to 16 residues. The ends lost 4 bases at V and 0 bases at J; junction bases unmatched: 3. CDR1 SGHDN and CDR2 FVKESK come from the germline V gene. The whole variable domain, filled in from reference TRBV14 and TRBJ2-6, reads EAGVTQFPSHSVIEKGQTVTLRCDPISGHDNLYWYRRVMGKEIKFLLHFVKESKQDESGMPNNRFLAERTGGTYSTLKVQPAELEDSGVYFCASSRRQGSGANVLTFGAGSRLTVL.

The rearrangement links TRBV28 to TRBJ2-1, with TRBD1 as a possible D gene (6 bases). The germline V gene has CDR1 MDHEN and CDR2 SYDVKM. V was cut by 3 bases and J by 4 bases, with 22 bases left in between. CDR3 length: 18 residues. The CDR3 nucleotides read TGTGCCAGCAGTTTTTGGGGGCCTCTAGGACGGACATACAATGAGCAGTTCTTC. This translates into CASSFWGPLGRTYNEQFF.

The chain carries TRBV4-1 and TRBJ2-1, with TRBD2 matching over 7 bases. The CDR3 runs 15 residues. Germline CDR1 and CDR2: MGHRA and YSYEKL. Losses at the gene ends were 3 bases for V and 7 bases for J; bases not matched to a gene: 9. DNA of the CDR3: TGCGCCAGCAGCCAGGGGGGGGGACTTCGAAATGAGCAGTTCTTC. It specifies CASSQGGGLRNEQFF.

V usage is TRBV4-2 and J usage is TRBJ1-2; D is perhaps TRBD1 (5 bases). This CDR3 region has 16 residues. V lost 0 bases and J lost 4, with 15 bases in between. Germline loops: CDR1 LGHNA, CDR2 YNFKEQ. As DNA, the CDR3 is TGTGCCAGCAGCCAAGAGACAGTGCTCCACAGCTATGGCTACACCTTC. This gives the protein CASSQETVLHSYGYTF.

This clone was counted a few times. The J gene is TRBJ2-7, the V gene TRBV6-1; 11 bases map to TRBD2. CDR1 is MNHNS, CDR2 SASEGT, per germline. The CDR3 has 20 amino acids. V trimming: 2 bases; J trimming: 7 bases; junction bases outside the gene matches: 22. The CDR3 sequence is CASSESPQGLIAGGPREQYF. CDR3 coding DNA: TGTGCCAGCAGTGAATCCCCCCAGGGCCTAATAGCGGGAGGGCCTCGGGAGCAGTACTTC.

The chain combines TRBV2 with TRBJ1-2; 7 bases map to TRBD1. Germline V gene data show CDR1 as SNHLY and CDR2 as FYNNEI. V lost 6 bases, J lost 1 base, and 8 bases stayed unmatched. This CDR3 comprises 15 residues. CDR3 region: CASRATGPFNYGYTF. The DNA for the CDR3 is TGTGCCAGCAGGGCGACAGGGCCTTTTAACTATGGCTACACCTTC.

The chain links TRBV19 to TRBJ1-5, with D hard to call. Germline V gene lookup returns CDR1 LNHDA and CDR2 SQIVND (reference sequence). Trimming removed 3 bases from V and 5 bases from J, with 14 bases in between. The CDR3 spans 15 residues. The CDR3 sequence is CASSISWSQYQPQHF. The CDR3 DNA sequence: TGTGCCAGTAGTATCTCGTGGAGTCAGTATCAGCCCCAGCATTTT.

This sequence joins TRBV30 and TRBJ1-3; TRBD1 aligns across 7 bases. CDR1 and CDR2 from the germline V gene are GTSNPN and SVGIG (reference sequence). The trim removed 3 bases at V and 0 bases at J, leaving 11 bases unmatched. The CDR3 extends over 17 amino acids. CDR3 in DNA: TGTGCCTGGAGCCTCCGGGGACAGCGCCACTCTGGAAACACCATATATTTT. As protein: CAWSLRGQRHSGNTIYF.

This rearrangement joins TRBV6-6 to TRBJ2-3; D might be TRBD2 (6 bases). V lost 6 bases and J 2 bases, leaving 12 bases between the germline ends. The CDR3 consists of 14 residues. Looked up from germline, CDR1 is MNHNY and CDR2 is SVGAGI (reference sequence). CDR3 loop: CASRRDFYTDTQYF. The CDR3 DNA reads TGTGCCAGCAGGAGGGACTTTTACACAGATACGCAGTATTTT.

This clone was detected only a few times. The J gene is TRBJ1-1, the V gene TRBV29-1, with 8 bases that match TRBD1. V shed 7 bases and J 2 bases; nucleotides not matched to a gene: 6. This CDR3 contains 13 residues. The germline V gene has CDR1 SQVTM and CDR2 ANQGSEA. CDR3 residues: CSAVTGANTEAFF. CDR3 DNA: TGCAGCGCCGTGACAGGGGCCAACACTGAAGCTTTCTTT.

This clone has more than one count but fewer than ten. The chain employs TRBV13 and TRBJ1-3; the D is unclear. This CDR3 region has 16 residues. Germline CDR1 PRHDT, CDR2 FYEKMQ (reference sequence). V gave up 0 bases and J gave up 1 base, with 10 bases separating them. The CDR3 sequence: CASSLGVGESGNTIYF. The CDR3 DNA reads TGTGCCAGCAGCTTAGGCGTCGGGGAATCTGGAAACACCATATATTTT.

In its sample, this clone was seen once. The rearrangement links TRBV7-2 to TRBJ2-7; TRBD2 agrees at 8 bases. The CDR3 has 16 residues. Germline trimming cut 5 bases from V and 4 bases from J; bases unmatched to any gene: 13. From germline, CDR1 is SGHTA and CDR2 FQGNSA. The CDR3 reads CASSPRLWREDYEQYF. CDR3 DNA: TGTGCCAGCAGCCCCCGACTGTGGCGGGAGGATTACGAGCAGTACTTC. The full variable domain, with the rest looked up from reference TRBV7-2 and TRBJ2-7, is GAGVSQSPSNKVTEKGKDVELRCDPISGHTALYWYRQSLGQGLEFLIYFQGNSAPDKSGLPSDRFSAERTGGSVSTLTIQRTQQEDSAVYLCASSPRLWREDYEQYFGPGTRLTVT.

V usage is TRBV7-2 and J usage is TRBJ2-2; TRBD2 matches 7 bases. Per germline, CDR1 SGHTA and CDR2 FQGNSA. The CDR3 loop spans 15 amino acids. The V and J ends lost 6 bases and 3 bases, in that order; junction bases with no gene match: 7. CDR3 coding DNA: TGTGCCAGCAGTATCCTAGCGGCCCACACCGGGGAGCTGTTTTTT. This sequence encodes CASSILAAHTGELFF.

V and J are TRBV7-8 and TRBJ2-5, with 9 bases aligning to TRBD1. V was pared by 5 bases and J by 5 bases, with 9 bases of the junction left unmatched. The CDR3 has 15 residues. Germline values: CDR1 SGHVS, CDR2 FQNEAQ. The CDR3 is CASSGRDRAWETQYF. The DNA of the CDR3 is TGTGCCAGCAGCGGCCGGGACAGGGCTTGGGAGACCCAGTACTTC.

The chain employs TRBV19 and TRBJ1-5; D ambiguous. The V end lost 6 bases, the J end lost 2 bases, and 14 bases lay between the germline ends. The CDR3 spans 15 residues. Germline loops: CDR1 LNHDA, CDR2 SQIVND (reference sequence). The CDR3 reads CASRGRRDGNQPQHF. In DNA, the CDR3 is TGTGCCAGTAGAGGGCGGAGGGATGGCAATCAGCCCCAGCATTTT.

This chain links TRBV5-8 with TRBJ2-7; perhaps TRBD2 as D (5 bases). V shed 4 bases and J shed 3 bases, with 17 bases lying between them. Germline values: CDR1 SGHTS, CDR2 YDEGEE. The CDR3 runs to 15 residues. The DNA of the CDR3 is TGTGCCAGCAGCAGCGGTAGTAGCGTAATCTACGAGCAGTACTTC. This sequence encodes CASSSGSSVIYEQYF.

This chain links TRBV4-2 with TRBJ2-1; D call uncertain. The germline V gene encodes CDR1 LGHNA and CDR2 YNFKEQ. The CDR3 runs to 15 residues. V dropped 1 base and J dropped 4 bases, with 11 bases sitting between them. CDR3 protein: CASSQVNFLYNEQFF. In DNA form, the CDR3 reads TGTGCCAGCAGCCAAGTCAACTTTCTTTACAATGAGCAGTTCTTC.

The chain links TRBV7-2 to TRBJ2-5, with 8 nucleotides matching TRBD1. The V gene's germline CDR1 is SGHTA and CDR2 FQGNSA. Trimming removed 5 bases from V and 4 bases from J; junction bases left unmatched: 6. The CDR3 sequence is 14 residues long. The CDR3 sequence is CASSRDRNLETQYF. The CDR3 bases are TGTGCCAGCAGCAGGGACAGGAATCTAGAGACCCAGTACTTC.